These T cell receptor beta chains were read from a single sample in a study of regulatory T cells in long-lasting Graves disease. Each CDR3 protein gets one entry after TCRdb re-called the multiplex PCR reads with MiXCR. The table has around 250,000 distinct CDR3 sequences, 20% to 25% seen once. The source material was peripheral blood mononuclear cells (PBMCs), sampled at new diagnosis, from a patient treated with antithyroid drugs. These receptors were collected from a female donor with Graves disease. Each CDR3 is given with its conserved first and last residue. The D gene is left open where the match is weak. Where a row states a size, it is once, few, many or the class of an expanded clone; other rows omit it.

d_gene	abundance	len	v_gene	j_gene	CDR3aa	CDR3nt
.	many	14	TRBV11-2	TRBJ2-7	CASSLTKAFYEQYF	TGTGCCAGCAGCTTGACTAAAGCCTTCTACGAGCAGTACTTC
.	few	15	TRBV2	TRBJ2-7	CASSRPGSGAHEQYF	TGTGCCAGCAGTCGACCGGGGTCCGGGGCCCACGAGCAGTACTTC
.	many	14	TRBV7-2	TRBJ1-1	CASQIRGLNTEAFF	TGTGCCAGCCAGATACGGGGCCTAAACACTGAAGCTTTCTTT
TRBD2	many	15	TRBV20-1	TRBJ2-5	CSARDSTSEKETQYF	TGCAGTGCTAGAGATTCGACTAGCGAGAAAGAGACCCAGTACTTC
.	many	13	TRBV6-1	TRBJ2-7	CASAQGPAYEQYF	TGTGCCAGCGCACAGGGACCAGCCTACGAGCAGTACTTC
.	many	14	TRBV28	TRBJ2-3	CASSLGGVTDTQYF	TGCGCCAGCAGCTTGGGCGGTGTCACAGATACGCAGTATTTT
TRBD2	.	16	TRBV4-2	TRBJ2-1	CASSLGLAGGTVEQFF	TGTGCCAGCAGTCTAGGACTAGCGGGAGGCACCGTTGAGCAGTTCTTC
.	many	15	TRBV20-1	TRBJ2-2	CSARDVEENTGELFF	TGCAGTGCTAGAGATGTAGAGGAGAACACCGGGGAGCTGTTTTTT
.	few	11	TRBV20-1	TRBJ1-1	CSVKGDTEAFF	TGCAGTGTCAAGGGTGACACTGAAGCTTTCTTT
TRBD1	few	15	TRBV6-1	TRBJ1-1	CASSAGQDRKTEAFF	TGTGCCAGCAGTGCCGGACAGGATCGGAAAACTGAAGCTTTCTTT
TRBD1	.	15	TRBV29-1	TRBJ2-5	CSAVDGTGSEETQYF	TGCAGCGCCGTGGACGGGACAGGGAGTGAAGAGACCCAGTACTTC
.	many	14	TRBV7-2	TRBJ2-5	CASRPSGGQETQYF	TGTGCCAGCAGACCCTCCGGGGGCCAAGAGACCCAGTACTTC
TRBD1	many	17	TRBV4-2	TRBJ2-7	CASSQGSAGGNSYEQYF	TGTGCCAGCAGCCAAGGTTCCGCAGGGGGTAACTCCTACGAGCAGTACTTC
TRBD2	.	15	TRBV28	TRBJ2-7	CASSSVAGRGYEQYF	TGTGCCAGCAGTTCTGTGGCGGGGCGGGGGTACGAGCAGTACTTC
.	.	14	TRBV10-3	TRBJ1-5	CAISEHYSNQPQHF	TGTGCCATCAGTGAGCACTATAGCAATCAGCCCCAGCATTTT
.	many	12	TRBV11-2	TRBJ2-5	CASSLSTEMEYF	TGTGCCAGCAGCTTATCCACGGAGATGGAGTACTTC
.	many	14	TRBV6-5	TRBJ2-5	CASSYGRHQETQYF	TGTGCCAGCAGTTACGGGCGGCACCAAGAGACCCAGTACTTC
.	.	15	TRBV9	TRBJ2-2	CASSSSWDNTGELFF	TGTGCCAGCAGCTCCTCCTGGGACAACACCGGGGAGCTGTTTTTT
.	.	15	TRBV6-1	TRBJ1-1	CASSLLAGLSRKAFF	TGTGCCAGCAGCCTCCTGGCGGGCCTTTCCAGGAAGGCTTTCTTT
.	.	12	TRBV20-1	TRBJ1-5	CSASSGPRPQHF	TGCAGTGCTAGTTCTGGGCCCCGGCCCCAGCATTTT
.	many	12	TRBV7-3	TRBJ1-5	CASSPKAEPQHF	TGTGCCAGCAGCCCAAAGGCTGAGCCCCAGCATTTT
.	many	15	TRBV27	TRBJ2-7	CASSLSADMVYEQYF	TGTGCCAGCAGTTTATCGGCAGATATGGTGTACGAGCAGTACTTC
.	many	15	TRBV11-3	TRBJ1-1	CASRPTGAPAAEAFF	TGTGCCAGCAGACCAACCGGGGCCCCGGCGGCTGAAGCTTTCTTT
TRBD1	many	13	TRBV30	TRBJ1-5	CAWGGTGGPPQHF	TGTGCCTGGGGAGGAACAGGGGGACCTCCCCAGCATTTT
TRBD2	many	18	TRBV15	TRBJ2-2	CATSRDSGTKDGTGELFF	TGTGCCACCAGCAGAGATAGCGGGACAAAGGATGGCACCGGGGAGCTGTTTTTT
TRBD1	.	16	TRBV5-1	TRBJ2-3	CASSYGQGPHTDTQYF	TGCGCCAGCAGCTATGGACAGGGACCCCACACAGATACGCAGTATTTT
TRBD2	many	14	TRBV7-2	TRBJ2-3	CASRGSGSADTQYF	TGTGCCAGCAGAGGGAGCGGGAGCGCAGATACGCAGTATTTT
.	many	13	TRBV12-3/TRBV12-4	TRBJ2-3	CASNAPGGDTQYF	TGTGCCAGCAACGCGCCAGGAGGAGATACGCAGTATTTT
.	many	14	TRBV7-9	TRBJ1-5	CASSLGISNQPQHF	TGTGCCAGCAGCTTAGGGATTAGCAATCAGCCCCAGCATTTT
.	many	15	TRBV3-1	TRBJ1-1	CASSQSGRASTEAFF	TGTGCCAGCAGCCAATCGGGAAGGGCGAGCACTGAAGCTTTCTTT
TRBD2	.	15	TRBV12-3/TRBV12-4	TRBJ2-3	CASSWTSGGVNTQYF	TGTGCCAGCAGTTGGACTAGCGGGGGGGTAAATACGCAGTATTTT
TRBD2	many	15	TRBV7-2	TRBJ2-3	CASSYKRGRTDTQYF	TGTGCCAGCAGTTACAAGCGGGGGCGCACAGATACGCAGTATTTT
TRBD2	many	15	TRBV6-5	TRBJ2-1	CASSYRAGLYNEQFF	TGTGCCAGCAGTTACAGAGCGGGACTCTACAATGAGCAGTTCTTC
.	many	14	TRBV24-1	TRBJ2-5	CATSKGGPGETQYF	TGTGCCACCAGTAAGGGGGGCCCAGGAGAGACCCAGTACTTC
.	many	13	TRBV3-1	TRBJ2-7	CASSQVSFGEQYF	TGTGCCAGCAGCCAAGTCTCGTTCGGGGAGCAGTACTTC
.	once	17	TRBV20-1	TRBJ1-1	CSARAFLTGTQNTEAFF	TGCAGTGCTAGAGCCTTTTTAACCGGGACACAGAACACTGAAGCTTTCTTT